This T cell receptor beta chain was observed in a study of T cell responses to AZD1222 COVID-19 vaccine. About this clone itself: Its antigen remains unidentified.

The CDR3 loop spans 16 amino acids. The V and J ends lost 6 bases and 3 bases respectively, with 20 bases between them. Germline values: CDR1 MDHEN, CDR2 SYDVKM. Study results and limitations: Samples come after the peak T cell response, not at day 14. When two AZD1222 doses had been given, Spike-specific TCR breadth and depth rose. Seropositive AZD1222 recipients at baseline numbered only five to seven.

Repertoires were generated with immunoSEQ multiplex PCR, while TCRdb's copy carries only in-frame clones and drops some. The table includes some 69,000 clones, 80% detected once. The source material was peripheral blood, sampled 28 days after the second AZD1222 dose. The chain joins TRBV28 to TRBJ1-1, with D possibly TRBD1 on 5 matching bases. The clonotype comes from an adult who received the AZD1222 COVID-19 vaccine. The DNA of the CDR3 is TGTGCCAGCAGATTTAGGGGTGTGGGGGGGTACACTGAAGCTTTCTTT. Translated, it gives CASRFRGVGGYTEAFF.